The 32 T cell receptor beta chains given below trace back to one sample, sequenced in a study of neoadjuvant nivolumab and ipilimumab in lung cancer (TCRdb year 2020). To prepare the library, the immunoSEQ multiplex PCR assay was applied. Imported from immuneACCESS, the table was reduced by TCRdb to in-frame sequences with V and J called. These copies leave out some clones; in studies compared against another copy, an unresolved V gene accounts for under half, and the cause of the remainder is not known. Across this sample there are 40,000 or so clones, with roughly 89% seen only once. Approximately 3.3% of the sample is held by the ten biggest clonotypes. The time point label corresponds to: pretherapy, before neoadjuvant immune checkpoint inhibitors. This specimen consisted of peripheral blood, obtained before neoadjuvant nivolumab, alone or with ipilimumab. These receptors came from an adult with non-small cell lung cancer.

V usage is TRBV7-9 and J usage is TRBJ2-3; D is possibly TRBD2 (6 bases). Germline CDR1 SEHNR, CDR2 FQNEAQ (reference sequence). Trimming shortened V by 2 bases and J by 6 bases, and 24 bases separated the two germline ends. The CDR3 covers 18 residues. The CDR3 bases are TGTGCCAGCAGCTTATCGTCCGGAGGGGTAGGCTCGAGGGATACGCAGTATTTT. Translation gives CASSLSSGGVGSRDTQYF.

The J gene is TRBJ2-1, the V gene TRBV5-1; 9 positions agree with TRBD2. This CDR3 contains 15 residues. Trimming took 3 bases from V and 0 from J; bases not matched to a gene: 1. Germline V gene sequence: CDR1 SGHRS, CDR2 YFSETQ. CDR3 nucleotide sequence: TGCGCCAGCAGCTCTAGCGGGACCTCCTACAATGAGCAGTTCTTC. Its translation: CASSSSGTSYNEQFF.

The rearrangement links TRBV27 to TRBJ2-3; 7 bases are a match to TRBD1. V shed 2 bases and J 0 bases; nucleotides not matched to a gene: 5. Per the germline V gene, CDR1 is MNHEY and CDR2 is SMNVEV (reference sequence). The CDR3 is 16 amino acids. This chain's CDR3 is CASSLGWTGSTDTQYF. The DNA for the CDR3 is TGTGCCAGCAGTTTAGGATGGACAGGTAGCACAGATACGCAGTATTTT.

This clone was seen a handful of times. The chain combines TRBV7-2 with TRBJ2-1, with D perhaps TRBD1 or TRBD2 (5 bases each). Germline V gene data show CDR1 as SGHTA and CDR2 as FQGNSA. The CDR3 has 15 residues. V was clipped by 5 bases and J by 6 bases, with 17 bases between them. This CDR3 reads CASSTRGPQANEQFF. CDR3 in DNA: TGTGCCAGCAGCACCCGGGGACCGCAGGCCAATGAGCAGTTCTTC.

The J gene is TRBJ2-1, the V gene TRBV6-5; D gene ambiguous. CDR3 size: 15 residues. V lost 2 bases, J lost 2 bases, and 10 bases lay in between. Looked up from germline, CDR1 is MNHEY and CDR2 is SVGAGI. CDR3 in amino acids: CASSYGSVPYNEQFF. Written as DNA, the CDR3 is TGTGCCAGCAGTTACGGGTCAGTTCCCTACAATGAGCAGTTCTTC.

With respect to this clone: Within the sample, other DNA sequences also encode this same CDR3. The rearrangement joins TRBV7-9 to TRBJ2-2; the D gene is possibly TRBD1 (6 bases). CDR3 length: 15 amino acids. V was trimmed by 5 bases and J by 0 bases, leaving 10 bases between them. In germline, CDR1 is SEHNR, CDR2 FQNEAQ (reference sequence). The DNA for the CDR3 is TGTGCCAGCAGCATGGGACAAGCGAACACCGGGGAGCTGTTTTTT. It yields the protein CASSMGQANTGELFF.

V is TRBV19 and J is TRBJ2-3; D is uncertain. Trimming shortened V by 3 bases and J by 2 bases, and 15 bases separated the two germline ends. The germline V gene encodes CDR1 LNHDA and CDR2 SQIVND (reference sequence). The CDR3 sequence is 16 residues long. CDR3 coding DNA: TGTGCCAGTAGTATTGGAGATACACACTTCACAGATACGCAGTATTTT. Translated: CASSIGDTHFTDTQYF. Filled out from reference TRBV19 and TRBJ2-3, the complete variable domain reads DGGITQSPKYLFRKEGQNVTLSCEQNLNHDAMYWYRQDPGQGLRLIYYSQIVNDFQKGDIAEGYSVSREKKESFPLTVTSAQKNPTAFYLCASSIGDTHFTDTQYFGPGTRLTVL.

The chain carries TRBV19 and TRBJ2-1, with D maybe TRBD1 (8 bases). CDR1 and CDR2 from the germline V gene are LNHDA and SQIVND (reference sequence). V was pared by 3 bases and J by 4 bases, with 13 bases between. This CDR3 has 15 amino acids. The CDR3, as DNA: TGTGCCAGTAGTATGGACAGGGAGGGATACAATGAGCAGTTCTTC. As protein: CASSMDREGYNEQFF.

This clone was observed a single time. This chain uses TRBV15 with TRBJ2-7; tentatively, D is TRBD1 or TRBD2 (5 bases each). CDR3 length equals 14 residues. Germline CDR1 is LNHNV and CDR2 is YYDKDF (reference sequence). V gave up 0 bases and J gave up 2 bases, with 8 bases separating them. CDR3 nucleotide sequence: TGTGCCACCAGCAGAGAGAGGGGAGCCTACGAGCAGTACTTC. This codes for CATSRERGAYEQYF.

The J gene is TRBJ1-2, the V gene TRBV7-9; 10 nucleotides match TRBD1. CDR3 length: 15 residues. The J segment lost 7 bases and the V segment lost 5 bases, leaving 10 bases of the junction unmatched. The V gene's germline CDR1 is SEHNR and CDR2 FQNEAQ (reference sequence). The CDR3 sequence is CASSPGGTGVTGYTF. CDR3 bases: TGTGCCAGCAGCCCCGGAGGGACAGGGGTTACTGGCTACACCTTC. The whole variable domain, remainder taken from reference TRBV7-9 and TRBJ1-2, is DTGVSQNPRHKITKRGQNVTFRCDPISEHNRLYWYRQTLGQGPEFLTYFQNEAQLEKSRLLSDRFSAERPKGSFSTLEIQRTEQGDSAMYLCASSPGGTGVTGYTFGSGTRLTVV.

V and J are TRBV6-4 and TRBJ2-7; 9 bases agree with TRBD1. The CDR3 totals 13 residues. J was trimmed by 6 bases and V by 0 bases; bases with no gene match: 0. Germline values: CDR1 MRHNA, CDR2 SNTAGT. The CDR3 loop reads CASSDSDRGEQYF. The CDR3 coding sequence is TGTGCCAGCAGTGACTCGGACAGGGGCGAGCAGTACTTC.

The genes are TRBV7-9 and TRBJ2-7; D unresolved. The CDR3 spans 12 residues. V lost 1 base and J 3 bases, leaving 4 bases between the germline ends. Per germline, CDR1 SEHNR and CDR2 FQNEAQ (reference sequence). CDR3 amino acids: CASSLGFYEQYF. In nucleotides, the CDR3 is TGTGCCAGCAGCTTAGGTTTCTACGAGCAGTACTTC.

This chain joins TRBV18 and TRBJ2-3; the match to TRBD2 covers 11 bases. Germline lookup yields CDR1 KGHSH and CDR2 LQKENI. J lost 4 bases, V lost 0 bases, and 9 bases had no gene match. The CDR3 has 18 amino acids. In DNA form, the CDR3 reads TGTGCCAGCTCACCACCGTTCGTCGGGACTAGCGGTCCAGATACGCAGTATTTT. Amino acids: CASSPPFVGTSGPDTQYF. The whole variable domain, remainder taken from reference TRBV18 and TRBJ2-3, is NAGVMQNPRHLVRRRGQEARLRCSPMKGHSHVYWYRQLPEEGLKFMVYLQKENIIDESGMPKERFSAEFPKEGPSILRIQQVVRGDSAAYFCASSPPFVGTSGPDTQYFGPGTRLTVL.

This sequence joins TRBV9 and TRBJ2-3, with no clear D. Germline V lookup: CDR1 SGDLS, CDR2 YYNGEE. The germline V and J ends were trimmed by 3 bases and 0 bases, with 8 bases remaining between them. The CDR3 contains 14 residues. The CDR3 nucleotides read TGTGCCAGCAGCGGGAGTTTTAGCACAGATACGCAGTATTTT. Protein product: CASSGSFSTDTQYF.

This chain joins TRBV14 and TRBJ2-2; either TRBD1 or TRBD2 may fit D (5 bases each). Trimming took 4 bases from V and 7 from J, leaving 22 bases between them. The CDR3 length is 17 residues. Germline-derived CDR1 and CDR2 are SGHDN and FVKESK. As DNA, the CDR3 is TGTGCCAGCAGCCTTCGGCCCAAGGGGAGAATCGACGGGGAGCTGTTTTTT. Translated, it gives CASSLRPKGRIDGELFF.

The chain has TRBV11-3 and TRBJ2-3; no firm D call. Between the trimmed V and J ends, which lost 2 bases and 2 bases, there was a span of 5 bases. This CDR3 has 13 residues. Germline V gene data show CDR1 as SGHNT and CDR2 as YENEEA. The CDR3 coding sequence is TGTGCCAGCAGCTTACCTAACACAGATACGCAGTATTTT. Translated: CASSLPNTDTQYF.

The CDR3 sequence: CASSAPEIMVGQNYGYTF. The CDR3 bases are TGTGCCAGCAGCGCACCCGAGATAATGGTGGGCCAGAACTATGGCTACACCTTC. The chain joins TRBV7-9 to TRBJ1-2; D unresolved. Between the trimmed V and J ends, which lost 5 bases and 2 bases, there was a span of 24 bases. The CDR3 covers 18 residues. Germline CDR1 is SEHNR and CDR2 is FQNEAQ (reference sequence).

The chain couples TRBV6-5 to TRBJ2-7; perhaps D is TRBD1 or TRBD2 (7 bases each). V gave up 2 bases and J gave up 3 bases, with 17 bases separating them. Germline V gene data show CDR1 as MNHEY and CDR2 as SVGAGI. The CDR3 has 16 residues. CDR3 bases: TGTGCCAGCAGTTACGGGAGAGACAGGGAGGGCTACGAGCAGTACTTC. It specifies CASSYGRDREGYEQYF.

This clone was found once. DNA of the CDR3: TGTGCCAGCCGTCCTATCAGGCCTAGCGGGACCCCGAGCTCCTACGAGCAGTACTTC. Translated: CASRPIRPSGTPSSYEQYF. This chain links TRBV7-6 with TRBJ2-7, with TRBD2 identical over 9 bases. The CDR3 has 19 amino acids. CDR1 and CDR2 (germline): SGHVS, FNYEAQ. V was clipped by 8 bases and J by 0 bases; unmatched bases: 20.

This rearrangement joins TRBV5-4 to TRBJ2-1, with 9 bases aligning to TRBD1. With V trimmed by 4 bases and J by 1 base, 3 bases remained unmatched. The CDR3 totals 15 residues. Looked up from germline, CDR1 is SGHNT and CDR2 is YYREEE (reference sequence). The DNA of the CDR3 is TGTGCCAGCAGCCGACAGGGGGGTTCCTACAATGAGCAGTTCTTC. Protein product: CASSRQGGSYNEQFF.

V and J are TRBV30 and TRBJ2-5, with 9 bases that match TRBD2. From germline, CDR1 is GTSNPN and CDR2 SVGIG (reference sequence). This CDR3 has 14 amino acids. The V segment lost 4 bases and the J segment 5 bases; nucleotides outside the gene matches: 8. The CDR3 spells CAWIGGRDLETQYF. CDR3 coding DNA: TGTGCCTGGATAGGCGGGAGGGATTTGGAGACCCAGTACTTC.

This chain uses TRBV28 with TRBJ1-3; no firm D call. The CDR3 contains 13 residues. Germline CDR1 is MDHEN and CDR2 is SYDVKM. Trimming shortened V by 6 bases and J by 0 bases, and 6 bases separated the two germline ends. CDR3 sequence: CASSTTSGNTIYF. CDR3 nucleotides: TGTGCCAGCAGCACGACCTCTGGAAACACCATATATTTT.

The chain carries TRBV7-3 and TRBJ2-1; TRBD2 matches at 9 bases. The CDR3 is made up of 14 amino acids. V gave up 3 bases and J gave up 4 bases; unmatched junction bases: 1. Germline V gene sequence: CDR1 SGHTA, CDR2 FQGTGA. The CDR3 DNA follows: TGTGCCAGCAGCTTGGGACTAGCTTACAATGAGCAGTTCTTC. Protein product: CASSLGLAYNEQFF.

V usage is TRBV4-1 and J usage is TRBJ1-2; D is unresolved. The V end was cut by 0 bases, the J end by 3 bases, with 17 bases between. The CDR3 loop spans 17 amino acids. Germline-derived CDR1 and CDR2 are MGHRA and YSYEKL. The CDR3 protein is CASSQEPPRVADYGYTF. CDR3 bases: TGCGCCAGCAGCCAAGAGCCTCCTCGGGTGGCCGACTATGGCTACACCTTC.

This clone was recorded only once. The rearrangement uses TRBV7-2 and TRBJ1-1; 9 nucleotides agree with TRBD1. Germline lookup yields CDR1 SGHTA and CDR2 FQGNSA. The CDR3 is 15 residues long. The junction had 11 bases not matched to a gene; V was cut back by 5 bases and J by 7 bases. The CDR3 coding sequence is TGTGCCAGCAGCCTAAGACAGGGGGGCCGGAGTGAAGCTTTCTTT. This gives the protein CASSLRQGGRSEAFF.

The chain links TRBV7-9 to TRBJ1-1; D remains ambiguous. Germline CDR1 is SEHNR and CDR2 is FQNEAQ (reference sequence). Deletions cut 5 bases from V and 1 base from J, with 11 bases between. This CDR3 is 14 amino acids long. For the CDR3, the DNA is TGTGCCAGCAGCCCTGCCAGAACGAACACTGAAGCTTTCTTT. Translating gives CASSPARTNTEAFF.

V is TRBV2 and J is TRBJ2-5; unclear D gene. The length of the CDR3 is 14 residues. Trimming removed 2 bases from V and 1 base from J, with 8 bases in between. CDR1 SNHLY and CDR2 FYNNEI come from the germline V gene. CDR3 residues: CASSELSTQETQYF. CDR3 DNA sequence: TGTGCCAGCAGTGAATTAAGTACCCAAGAGACCCAGTACTTC.

This clone was seen only once. CDR3 in DNA: TGTGCCAGCAGCACGAACCCTAACTATGGCTACACCTTC. Its translation is CASSTNPNYGYTF. The chain is built from TRBV7-2 and TRBJ1-2; D unresolved. The germline V gene has CDR1 SGHTA and CDR2 FQGNSA. This CDR3 region has 13 residues. V lost 5 bases and J lost 0, with 7 bases in between.

The chain is built from TRBV18 and TRBJ2-7, with TRBD2 matching over 11 bases. The germline V gene has CDR1 KGHSH and CDR2 LQKENI. The CDR3 has 14 amino acids. The trim removed 6 bases at V and 5 bases at J, leaving 6 bases unmatched. The CDR3 reads CASSLTSGRDEQYF. The CDR3, as DNA: TGTGCCAGCTCTCTTACTAGCGGGAGAGACGAGCAGTACTTC.

J is TRBJ1-5 and V is TRBV27; D perhaps matches TRBD1 (6 bases). The length of the CDR3 is 15 residues. V was trimmed by 6 bases and J by 4 bases, leaving 16 bases between them. In germline, CDR1 is MNHEY, CDR2 SMNVEV (reference sequence). The CDR3 coding sequence is TGTGCCAGCAGCCGGGACATTAGTCCAAATCAGCCCCAGCATTTT. This codes for CASSRDISPNQPQHF.

The CDR3 DNA reads TGTGCCTATAGGGGATTGGGTGAAAAACTGTTTTTT. Amino acids: CAYRGLGEKLFF. The J gene is TRBJ1-4, the V gene TRBV30, with D perhaps matching TRBD1 (5 bases). The V gene lost 7 bases and the J gene lost 7 bases, with 13 bases spanning the gap. Germline CDR1 and CDR2: GTSNPN and SVGIG (reference sequence). The CDR3 contains 12 residues.

J is TRBJ1-4 and V is TRBV27, with 8 bases fitting TRBD1. The CDR3 sequence is 15 residues long. Germline V gene sequence: CDR1 MNHEY, CDR2 SMNVEV (reference sequence). Trimming at V came to 3 bases and at J to 3 bases, leaving 3 bases not matched to a gene. This CDR3 reads CASSFADRANEKLFF. CDR3 DNA: TGTGCCAGCAGTTTTGCGGACAGGGCTAATGAAAAACTGTTTTTT. Supplemented by reference TRBV27 and TRBJ1-4, the full variable domain reads EAQVTQNPRYLITVTGKKLTVTCSQNMNHEYMSWYRQDPGLGLRQIYYSMNVEVTDKGDVPEGYKVSRKEKRNFPLILESPSPNQTSLYFCASSFADRANEKLFFGSGTQLSVL.